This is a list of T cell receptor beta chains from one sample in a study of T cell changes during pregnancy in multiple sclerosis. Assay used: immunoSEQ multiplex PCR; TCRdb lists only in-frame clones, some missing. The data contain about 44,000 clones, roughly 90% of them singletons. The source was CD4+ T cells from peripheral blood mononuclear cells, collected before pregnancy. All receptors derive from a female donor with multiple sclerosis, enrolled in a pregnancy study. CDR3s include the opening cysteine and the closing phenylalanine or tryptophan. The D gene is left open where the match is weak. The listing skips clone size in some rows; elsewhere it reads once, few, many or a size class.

CDR3 protein: CASSSGSGRGNNEQFF
CDR3 DNA: TGTGCCAGCAGTTCCGGTAGCGGGAGAGGAAACAATGAGCAGTTCTTC
J gene: TRBJ2-1
D gene: TRBD2
V gene: TRBV7-8
clone size: .

CDR3 protein: CASSLQGFGQPQHF
CDR3 DNA: TGTGCCAGCAGCTTGCAGGGTTTTGGTCAGCCCCAGCATTTT
J gene: TRBJ1-5
D gene: .
V gene: TRBV7-2
clone size: .

CDR3 protein: CASSSHGSGTLFYGYTF
CDR3 DNA: TGTGCCAGCAGTTCCCATGGGTCGGGGACTCTCTTCTATGGCTACACCTTC
J gene: TRBJ1-2
D gene: .
V gene: TRBV27
clone size: .

CDR3 protein: CASRLASSYNEQFF
CDR3 DNA: TGTGCCAGCAGACTAGCCTCTAGCTACAATGAGCAGTTCTTC
J gene: TRBJ2-1
D gene: .
V gene: TRBV2
clone size: few

CDR3 protein: CAWTGTAFNYGYTF
CDR3 DNA: TGTGCCTGGACCGGGACAGCCTTCAACTATGGCTACACCTTC
J gene: TRBJ1-2
D gene: TRBD1
V gene: TRBV30
clone size: .

CDR3 protein: CASSHGSGYEQYF
CDR3 DNA: TGTGCCAGCAGCCACGGGAGCGGCTACGAGCAGTACTTC
J gene: TRBJ2-7
D gene: .
V gene: TRBV14
clone size: .

CDR3 protein: CASSRTGSYGYTF
CDR3 DNA: TGTGCCAGTAGTAGGACAGGATCCTATGGCTACACCTTC
J gene: TRBJ1-2
D gene: TRBD1
V gene: TRBV19
clone size: .

CDR3 protein: CASSLHQTGEGTDTQYF
CDR3 DNA: TGTGCCAGCAGCTTACACCAGACAGGGGAAGGGACAGATACGCAGTATTTT
J gene: TRBJ2-3
D gene: TRBD1
V gene: TRBV13
clone size: .

CDR3 protein: CASSPGYGGEQFF
CDR3 DNA: TGCGCCAGCAGCCCCGGGTACGGCGGTGAGCAGTTCTTC
J gene: TRBJ2-1
D gene: .
V gene: TRBV7-3
clone size: .

CDR3 protein: CASSLGPWNEQFF
CDR3 DNA: TGTGCCAGCAGCTTGGGGCCGTGGAATGAGCAGTTCTTC
J gene: TRBJ2-1
D gene: .
V gene: TRBV7-3
clone size: .

CDR3 protein: CASSSIAGGNEQFF
CDR3 DNA: TGTGCCAGCAGCTCGATCGCGGGAGGCAATGAGCAGTTCTTC
J gene: TRBJ2-1
D gene: TRBD2
V gene: TRBV11-2
clone size: .

CDR3 protein: CASSPGKAERGNTQYF
CDR3 DNA: TGCGCCAGCAGCCCCGGAAAGGCCGAAAGAGGGAATACGCAGTATTTT
J gene: TRBJ2-3
D gene: .
V gene: TRBV4-3
clone size: .

CDR3 protein: CASSSRLAQSYNEQFF
CDR3 DNA: TGTGCCAGCAGCTCCCGGCTAGCGCAATCGTACAATGAGCAGTTCTTC
J gene: TRBJ2-1
D gene: .
V gene: TRBV11-3
clone size: .

CDR3 protein: CASSAMGQAHYEQYF
CDR3 DNA: TGTGCCAGTAGTGCCATGGGACAGGCCCACTACGAGCAGTACTTC
J gene: TRBJ2-7
D gene: TRBD1
V gene: TRBV19
clone size: .

CDR3 protein: CASRRDRGYEKLFF
CDR3 DNA: TGTGCCAGTAGACGGGACAGGGGTTATGAAAAACTGTTTTTT
J gene: TRBJ1-4
D gene: TRBD1
V gene: TRBV19
clone size: .